This T cell receptor (beta chain) is drawn from a study of blood T cell repertoires in COVID-19. Overall study: Samples of COVID-19 (acute and convalescent) were obtained from the United States, Italy and Spain.

Germline V gene lookup returns CDR1 SGDLS and CDR2 YYNGEE. V lost 0 bases, J lost 6 bases, and 8 bases lay in between. The CDR3 sequence is 13 residues long. Patients from Seattle were sampled longitudinally, starting during active infection. Here immunoSEQ multiplex PCR was the method, and the copy in TCRdb shows in-frame clones only, minus some. The repertoire holds 100,000 to 150,000 clones, with more than 85% as singletons. What was sequenced was peripheral blood. This receptor was taken from a man aged 60 to 69 with COVID-19, enrolled during active disease. This chain links TRBV9 with TRBJ2-3, with D perhaps TRBD1 (6 bases). The DNA of the CDR3 is TGTGCCAGCAGCGTAGACAGGGTTGATACGCAGTATTTT. This gives the protein CASSVDRVDTQYF. Drawing the rest from reference TRBV9 and TRBJ2-3, the complete variable domain is DSGVTQTPKHLITATGQRVTLRCSPRSGDLSVYWYQQSLDQGLQFLIQYYNGEERAKGNILERFSAQQFPDLHSELNLSSLELGDSALYFCASSVDRVDTQYFGPGTRLTVL.